One and the same sample provided the 32 T cell receptor beta chains below, sequenced in a study of cytomegalovirus exposure and HLA in healthy donors. Vbeta (60) and Jbeta (13) primers were used in the PCR. Produced via immunoSEQ multiplex PCR; TCRdb's table is partial and in-frame only. The sample has under 200,000 clones, around 80% seen once. Sequenced: PBMCs. These receptor sequences come from a woman aged 45-65 years in good health and CMV-seropositive.

The chain uses TRBV6-5 and TRBJ2-2; TRBD2 aligns across 7 bases. Germline V gene lookup returns CDR1 MNHEY and CDR2 SVGAGI. J gave up 6 bases and V 6 bases, and 4 bases lay outside the gene matches. This CDR3 has 13 amino acids. The chain's CDR3 is CASSSREAGELFF. CDR3 coding DNA: TGTGCCAGCAGCTCCCGGGAGGCCGGGGAGCTGTTTTTT.

The J gene is TRBJ1-5, the V gene TRBV27, with a tentative D call TRBD1 (6 bases). Per the germline V gene, CDR1 is MNHEY and CDR2 is SMNVEV (reference sequence). This CDR3 is 16 amino acids long. The ends were cut back, 6 bases at V and 3 bases at J, with 18 bases in the middle. Here the CDR3 DNA reads TGTGCCAGCAGATCACAGGGAGGGGGAAACAATCAGCCCCAGCATTTT. This encodes CASRSQGGGNNQPQHF.

With respect to this clone: Other nucleotide sequences from this sample produce the same CDR3. CDR3 nucleotides: TGTGCCAGCAGCTTGGGGCAGGAAGTTACCAACACTGAAGCTTTCTTT. This encodes CASSLGQEVTNTEAFF. The chain links TRBV11-3 to TRBJ1-1, with D perhaps matching TRBD1 (5 bases). There are 16 residues in the CDR3. CDR1 is SGHNT, CDR2 YENEEA, per germline. V shed 3 bases and J shed 2 bases, with 16 bases lying between them.

The chain has TRBV9 and TRBJ2-3; D might be TRBD2 (6 bases). Trimming removed 4 bases from V and 1 base from J, with 13 bases in between. This CDR3 comprises 15 residues. The germline V gene has CDR1 SGDLS and CDR2 YYNGEE. In DNA, the CDR3 is TGTGCCAGCAGCCCGACGGACTACGGCACAGATACGCAGTATTTT. Translation gives CASSPTDYGTDTQYF.

The J gene is TRBJ1-2, the V gene TRBV19; D not resolved. The V end was cut by 7 bases, the J end by 4 bases, with 16 bases between. The CDR3 runs to 14 residues. CDR1 and CDR2 (germline): LNHDA, SQIVND (reference sequence). CDR3 region: CASKVRAGGYGYTF. CDR3 bases: TGTGCCAGTAAGGTTCGGGCAGGAGGCTATGGCTACACCTTC.

V usage is TRBV5-4 and J usage is TRBJ2-5, with 9 bases lining up with TRBD1. Trimming at V came to 5 bases and at J to 5 bases, leaving 4 bases not matched to a gene. Germline values: CDR1 SGHNT, CDR2 YYREEE (reference sequence). This CDR3 has 13 amino acids. Here the CDR3 reads CASRGTGSETQYF. As DNA, the CDR3 is TGTGCCAGCAGGGGGACAGGGAGCGAGACCCAGTACTTC. Filled out from reference TRBV5-4 and TRBJ2-5, the complete variable domain reads ETGVTQSPTHLIKTRGQQVTLRCSSQSGHNTVSWYQQALGQGPQFIFQYYREEENGRGNFPPRFSGLQFPNYSSELNVNALELDDSALYLCASRGTGSETQYFGPGTRLLVL.

The V and J genes are TRBV11-3 and TRBJ2-7; 7 bases line up with TRBD2. CDR1 and CDR2 from the germline V gene are SGHNT and YENEEA. V lost 3 bases, J lost 5 bases, and 4 bases stayed unmatched. The CDR3 is 13 residues long. This CDR3 reads CASSLGSGNEQYF. DNA of the CDR3: TGTGCCAGCAGCTTGGGAAGCGGGAACGAGCAGTACTTC.

The chain links TRBV27 to TRBJ1-2, with D perhaps matching TRBD1 (5 bases). The CDR3 runs 15 residues. The germline V gene has CDR1 MNHEY and CDR2 SMNVEV (reference sequence). V lost 1 base to trimming and J lost 2 bases, with 11 bases between them. CDR3 sequence (DNA): TGTGCCAGCAGTTTATGGGCAGGGAGGAACTATGGCTACACCTTC. It yields the protein CASSLWAGRNYGYTF.

The genes are TRBV25-1 and TRBJ2-7; D call uncertain. The germline V gene has CDR1 MGHDK and CDR2 SYGVNS. The V gene lost 1 base and the J gene lost 4 bases, with 14 bases spanning the gap. The CDR3 loop spans 15 amino acids. The chain's CDR3 is CASSESSAGPYEQYF. The CDR3 nucleotides are TGTGCCAGCAGTGAATCATCTGCAGGCCCATACGAGCAGTACTTC.

The V and J genes are TRBV7-2 and TRBJ2-7, with D unresolved. CDR1 is SGHTA and CDR2 is FQGNSA in the germline V gene. V shed 6 bases and J shed 4 bases, with 19 bases lying between them. CDR3 length: 15 residues. CDR3 sequence: CASRPGFSGNYEQYF. DNA of the CDR3: TGTGCCAGCAGGCCTGGCTTCTCGGGTAATTACGAGCAGTACTTC.

The chain joins TRBV19 to TRBJ1-4; 7 positions match TRBD1. The CDR3 loop spans 15 amino acids. Trimming removed 3 bases from V and 4 bases from J; junction bases left unmatched: 5. The germline gives CDR1 LNHDA, CDR2 SQIVND (reference sequence). The CDR3, as DNA: TGTGCCAGTAGTATTCGACAGGGACTTAATGAAAAACTGTTTTTT. It encodes CASSIRQGLNEKLFF.

The chain combines TRBV6-5 with TRBJ2-7; 12 bases align to TRBD1. Germline loops: CDR1 MNHEY, CDR2 SVGAGI. The CDR3 runs to 14 residues. Trimming at V came to 6 bases and at J to 7 bases, leaving 7 bases not matched to a gene. CDR3 protein: CASRDPGQGAEQYF. The DNA of the CDR3 is TGTGCCAGCAGGGATCCGGGACAGGGGGCAGAGCAGTACTTC.

This clone has just one count. V and J are TRBV13 and TRBJ1-2; D is unresolved. Trimming removed 0 bases at V and 11 bases at J, with 10 bases between. This CDR3 comprises 12 residues. Germline loops: CDR1 PRHDT, CDR2 FYEKMQ (reference sequence). This CDR3 is CASSLGPGLYTF. DNA of the CDR3: TGTGCCAGCAGCTTAGGCCCGGGGTTATACACCTTC.

The rearrangement uses TRBV19 and TRBJ1-2; D is ambiguous. Germline CDR1 LNHDA, CDR2 SQIVND (reference sequence). Trimming pared 7 bases from V and 5 bases from J, leaving 14 bases between. The CDR3 runs to 13 residues. CDR3 protein: CASTAAGFYGYTF. The CDR3 region has the DNA TGTGCCAGTACAGCCGCGGGGTTTTATGGCTACACCTTC.

Only one count was recorded for this clone. The V and J genes are TRBV7-9 and TRBJ2-2; 11 nucleotides agree with TRBD2. J gave up 0 bases and V 5 bases, and 8 bases lay outside the gene matches. Looked up from germline, CDR1 is SEHNR and CDR2 is FQNEAQ (reference sequence). CDR3 size: 18 residues. Here the CDR3 reads CASSPGLAEAANTGELFF. The CDR3 coding sequence is TGTGCCAGCAGCCCGGGACTAGCGGAGGCGGCGAACACCGGGGAGCTGTTTTTT. The variable domain in full, completed from reference TRBV7-9 and TRBJ2-2, reads DTGVSQNPRHKITKRGQNVTFRCDPISEHNRLYWYRQTLGQGPEFLTYFQNEAQLEKSRLLSDRFSAERPKGSFSTLEIQRTEQGDSAMYLCASSPGLAEAANTGELFFGEGSRLTVL.

The rearrangement links TRBV5-1 to TRBJ2-5, with 7 bases fitting TRBD1. The CDR3 contains 14 residues. Germline V gene sequence: CDR1 SGHRS, CDR2 YFSETQ. J gave up 5 bases and V 4 bases, and 8 bases lay outside the gene matches. CDR3 sequence (DNA): TGCGCCAGCAGCGTGTTGGGACAGTGGGAGACCCAGTACTTC. Encoded protein: CASSVLGQWETQYF.

J is TRBJ2-1 and V is TRBV14; D gene ambiguous. This CDR3 has 15 residues. V gave up 5 bases and J gave up 0 bases, with 11 bases separating them. Looked up from germline, CDR1 is SGHDN and CDR2 is FVKESK. This chain's CDR3 is CASSTSRSSYNEQFF. The CDR3 coding sequence is TGTGCCAGCAGCACCTCCCGGAGCTCCTACAATGAGCAGTTCTTC.

This clone was counted only a few times. This chain uses TRBV9 with TRBJ2-1; the match to TRBD1 covers 11 bases. The CDR3 extends over 15 amino acids. V lost 3 bases to trimming and J lost 9 bases; unmatched junction nucleotides: 8. Looked up from germline, CDR1 is SGDLS and CDR2 is YYNGEE. CDR3 in amino acids: CASSAGQGDVSEQFF. CDR3 nucleotide sequence: TGTGCCAGCAGCGCGGGACAGGGGGACGTCAGTGAGCAGTTCTTC.

The chain uses TRBV4-2 and TRBJ1-6; the D is unclear. Germline V gene lookup returns CDR1 LGHNA and CDR2 YNFKEQ. The CDR3 runs 16 residues. The germline V and J ends were trimmed by 0 bases and 0 bases, with 6 bases remaining between them. CDR3 amino acids: CASSQEQSSYNSPLHF. CDR3 sequence (DNA): TGTGCCAGCAGCCAAGAACAGAGCTCCTATAATTCACCCCTCCACTTT.

This clone showed up just a few times. The chain links TRBV28 to TRBJ1-2; D may be TRBD1 (6 bases). V dropped 10 bases and J dropped 4 bases, with 19 bases sitting between them. This CDR3 has 14 residues. Germline values: CDR1 MDHEN, CDR2 SYDVKM. CDR3 in DNA: TGTGCCACCATTCCTGGGGGGGCAGGCTATGGCTACACCTTC. Translation: CATIPGGAGYGYTF.

The chain couples TRBV6-4 to TRBJ2-1; TRBD2 agrees at 8 bases. The germline V gene encodes CDR1 MRHNA and CDR2 SNTAGT. V was pared by 5 bases and J by 7 bases, with 4 bases of the junction left unmatched. The CDR3 spans 13 residues. CDR3 residues: CASSTQRGNEQFF. For the CDR3, the DNA is TGTGCCAGCAGTACTCAGCGGGGGAATGAGCAGTTCTTC.

CDR3: CASSNDRGSETQYF. CDR3 in DNA: TGTGCCAGCAGCAACGACCGGGGTTCAGAGACCCAGTACTTC. V is TRBV11-2 and J is TRBJ2-5; D is perhaps TRBD2 (5 bases). Germline V gene lookup returns CDR1 SGHAT and CDR2 FQNNGV. The V end lost 5 bases, the J end lost 4 bases, and 14 bases lay between the germline ends. The CDR3 is 14 amino acids.

The chain has TRBV9 and TRBJ2-7; D is possibly TRBD2 (6 bases). Per germline, CDR1 SGDLS and CDR2 YYNGEE. The CDR3 is 13 amino acids. With 0 bases removed from V and 7 bases from J, the gap between germline ends came to 11 bases. The CDR3 spells CASSVDGRGEQYF. DNA of the CDR3: TGTGCCAGCAGCGTAGATGGGCGGGGAGAGCAGTACTTC.

J is TRBJ2-7 and V is TRBV28, with 11 bases identical to TRBD1. The CDR3 sequence is 15 residues long. Trimming removed 5 bases from V and 5 bases from J; junction bases left unmatched: 8. Looked up from germline, CDR1 is MDHEN and CDR2 is SYDVKM. CDR3 sequence: CASSQGAGQGDEQYF. The CDR3 DNA follows: TGTGCCAGCAGTCAAGGAGCGGGACAGGGGGACGAGCAGTACTTC.

The J gene is TRBJ2-3, the V gene TRBV9; 8 bases map to TRBD2. Germline lookup yields CDR1 SGDLS and CDR2 YYNGEE. The ends lost 2 bases at V and 4 bases at J; junction bases unmatched: 6. The CDR3 totals 15 residues. The CDR3 here is CASSVGAGVADTQYF. The CDR3 DNA reads TGTGCCAGCAGCGTGGGAGCGGGAGTGGCAGATACGCAGTATTTT.

J is TRBJ2-7 and V is TRBV28; 11 bases align to TRBD2. Germline CDR1 is MDHEN and CDR2 is SYDVKM. J was trimmed by 2 bases and V by 6 bases; bases with no gene match: 12. The CDR3 runs 17 residues. CDR3 nucleotides: TGTGCCAGCAGATACGACCCGGGGACTAGCGGAACCTACGAGCAGTACTTC. Its protein is CASRYDPGTSGTYEQYF. The variable domain in full, with the rest retrieved from reference TRBV28 and TRBJ2-7, is DVKVTQSSRYLVKRTGEKVFLECVQDMDHENMFWYRQDPGLGLRLIYFSYDVKMKEKGDIPEGYSVSREKKERFSLILESASTNQTSMYLCASRYDPGTSGTYEQYFGPGTRLTVT.

The chain employs TRBV2 and TRBJ1-2; D uncertain. Trimming pared 1 base from V and 4 bases from J, leaving 10 bases between. CDR1 and CDR2 from the germline V gene are SNHLY and FYNNEI. This CDR3 is 14 amino acids long. The CDR3 bases are TGTGCCAGCAGTGAAGTCTCACTCGGCTATGGCTACACCTTC. This translates into CASSEVSLGYGYTF.

A word on this clone: The junction and the germline gene differ at one end; a read error may be behind it. The rearrangement uses TRBV7-2 and TRBJ1-2; the match to TRBD1 covers 11 bases. This CDR3 comprises 16 residues. Germline CDR1 and CDR2: SGHTA and FQGNSA. CDR3 DNA: TGTGCCAGCGGCTTAGCGGGACAGGGGGCTAACTATGGCTACACCTTC. Protein product: CASGLAGQGANYGYTF. The full variable domain, its missing parts supplied by reference TRBV7-2 and TRBJ1-2, is GAGVSQSPSNKVTEKGKDVELRCDPISGHTALYWYRQSLGQGLEFLIYFQGNSAPDKSGLPSDRFSAERTGGSVSTLTIQRTQQEDSAVYLCASGLAGQGANYGYTFGSGTRLTVV.

The chain combines TRBV7-3 with TRBJ1-2; 8 bases match TRBD1. CDR1 is SGHTA and CDR2 is FQGTGA in the germline V gene. The CDR3 runs 13 residues. Trimming removed 2 bases from V and 6 bases from J; junction bases left unmatched: 2. CDR3 in amino acids: CASSLSGGNGYTF. In DNA, the CDR3 is TGTGCCAGCAGCTTATCAGGGGGCAATGGCTACACCTTC. The entire variable domain, with the rest obtained from reference TRBV7-3 and TRBJ1-2, is as follows: GAGVSQTPSNKVTEKGKYVELRCDPISGHTALYWYRQSLGQGPEFLIYFQGTGAADDSGLPNDRFFAVRPEGSVSTLKIQRTERGDSAVYLCASSLSGGNGYTFGSGTRLTVV.

The chain combines TRBV7-3 with TRBJ2-2; D remains unclear. The V end lost 5 bases, the J end lost 7 bases, and 17 bases lay between the germline ends. The V gene's germline CDR1 is SGHTA and CDR2 FQGTGA. This CDR3 region has 15 residues. This CDR3 is CASSPATSVLGELFF. The CDR3 region has the DNA TGTGCCAGCAGCCCAGCGACGTCGGTCCTCGGGGAGCTGTTTTTT.

The gene calls are TRBV4-3 and TRBJ2-5; 7 bases map to TRBD2. With V trimmed by 2 bases and J by 7 bases, 1 base remained unmatched. The germline V gene has CDR1 LGHNA and CDR2 YSLEER. This CDR3 is built from 12 residues. The CDR3: CASSQTGGTQYF. CDR3 sequence (DNA): TGCGCCAGCAGCCAAACGGGAGGGACCCAGTACTTC.

This chain links TRBV5-5 with TRBJ1-5, with D perhaps TRBD1 (6 bases). The germline gives CDR1 SGHKS, CDR2 YYEKEE (reference sequence). The V end was cut by 4 bases, the J end by 2 bases, with 10 bases between. This CDR3 has 14 residues. The CDR3: CASSQQGGNQPQHF. For the CDR3, the DNA is TGTGCCAGCAGCCAACAGGGAGGCAATCAGCCCCAGCATTTT.